This T cell receptor (beta chain) was identified during a study of blood T cell repertoires in COVID-19 (dated by TCRdb to 2020 to 2021). With regard to the full study: Samples covering the acute and convalescent phases of COVID-19 were provided by collaborators in the United States, Italy and Spain. The material from the prospective study consisted of cDNA or gDNA derived from T cells, B-cell-depleted T cells, or PBMCs. Deeply sampled blood TCRbeta repertoires from subjects exposed to, actively infected with, or recovered from COVID-19 were included in the dataset. A freely available public database, intended as a resource for researchers studying the immune response to SARS-CoV-2, is where the repertoires were released. The samples were drawn from the first 160 participants of the ongoing ImmuneRACE study and from 1,200 or so subjects provided by 6 global collaborators. A de-identified subject ID, COVID-19 status, age in years and sex were almost always included in the sample metadata. HLA class I and class II types, where available, came from metadata supplied by the sample provider rather than from assay-based typing. Points the paper makes about the study in general: The amount of clinical and demographic metadata varied by source and participant and was provided uncurated.

One collaborating source in Seattle enrolled patients while the patients were actively infected and followed the patients over time throughout the course of disease. Each collaborating institution followed its own protocols to collect whole blood in K2EDTA tubes. For TCRbeta analysis, collaborators shipped samples as frozen whole blood, isolated PBMCs, or DNA extracted from either of those sample types. The immunoSEQ Assay, a bias-controlled multiplex PCR, was used to amplify TCRbeta CDR3 regions from genomic DNA. The paper's processing steps were these. The number of nucleated cells in each sample was estimated by amplification of reference gene primers within the assay. Sequence reads were collapsed and filtered to measure the absolute abundance of every unique TCRbeta CDR3 rearrangement. For each sample, productive Simpson clonality was calculated as the square root of Simpson's diversity index over productive rearrangements. TCRdb holds this immuneACCESS table with in-frame rearrangements only. Some clones are missing; in checked studies, unresolved V genes explain under half, and the rest has no known cause. V, J and clone size derive from that table, while D and trimming were established from the DNA sequence. The sample profile shows about 220,000 clones; 75% to 90% of them were found once. Of the sample, roughly 5.1% is held by the ten largest clones.

CDR3 length: 14 amino acids, cysteine to phenylalanine. Only the CDR3 DNA is retained, 42 bases long and in frame from the first base. CDR1 is given as SGHTA and CDR2 as FQGNSA, both from the germline V gene. At the junction V is shortened by 0 bases and J by 7 bases, with 9 bases in between. Worth noting for this clone: Its antigen remains undetermined. The record has no base qualities; no much larger clone is one base away.

Input material: peripheral blood. The chain couples TRBV7-2 to TRBJ1-4, with the D gene too uncertain to name. This clonotype originated in a woman in her seventies with COVID-19, enrolled during active disease. At the DNA level, the sequence is TGTGCCAGCAGCTTAGCCGTCCCGAGTGAAAAACTGTTTTTT. Its protein is CASSLAVPSEKLFF.